The 25 T cell receptor beta chains below come from one sample, sequenced in a study of early T cells in non-severe SARS-CoV-2 infection. MiXCR was run by TCRdb on the 5' RACE reads, yielding one entry per CDR3 protein. Among tens of thousands of distinct CDR3 sequences listed, 9.5% to 15% were seen once. The sample taken for sequencing was whole blood. The receptors stem from an adult who was a healthcare worker with PCR-confirmed SARS-CoV-2 infection or an uninfected control (not recorded which).

The chain joins TRBV10-3 to TRBJ2-3, with 9 bases aligning to TRBD2. The CDR3 extends over 16 amino acids. V gave up 5 bases and J gave up 0 bases; unmatched junction bases: 6. Germline V gene lookup returns CDR1 ENHRY and CDR2 SYGVKD. The CDR3: CAISRLAGPSTDTQYF. CDR3 bases: TGTGCCATCAGTCGTCTAGCGGGGCCTAGCACAGATACGCAGTATTTT.

About this clonotype itself: With a much larger clone just one base away, this may be a read error. The chain has TRBV6-2 or TRBV6-3 and TRBJ2-1; a possible D gene is TRBD1 (6 bases). Per germline, CDR1 MNHEY and CDR2 SVGEGT. With 4 bases removed from V and 2 bases from J, the gap between germline ends came to 15 bases. The CDR3 spans 16 residues. CDR3 sequence reads: CASSSRQVGAYNEQFF. As DNA, the CDR3 is TGTGCCAGCAGTTCTCGACAGGTAGGGGCCTACAATGAGCAGTTCTTC.

The chain carries TRBV7-9 and TRBJ1-4; no clear D gene. Trimming took off 1 base at V and 13 bases at J, with 13 bases between the two ends. Germline CDR1 and CDR2: SEHNR and FQNEAQ (reference sequence). The CDR3 is 13 residues long. This CDR3 is CASSLGGGGRLFF. CDR3 DNA: TGTGCCAGCAGCTTAGGAGGCGGCGGGAGACTGTTTTTT. The full variable domain, in which reference TRBV7-9 and TRBJ1-4 provide the parts outside the CDR3, is DTGVSQNPRHKITKRGQNVTFRCDPISEHNRLYWYRQTLGQGPEFLTYFQNEAQLEKSRLLSDRFSAERPKGSFSTLEIQRTEQGDSAMYLCASSLGGGGRLFFGSGTQLSVL.

This clonotype has a count of ten or more. CDR3 nucleotides: TGCAGCGTTGTGTCTGGGAACTATGGCTACACCTTC. Protein: CSVVSGNYGYTF. V gene TRBV29-1 combines with J gene TRBJ1-2, with D uncertain. Germline V CDR1 and CDR2: SQVTM, ANQGSEA. The V gene lost 4 bases and the J gene lost 2 bases, with 8 bases spanning the gap. CDR3 length equals 12 residues.

This clonotype has at least ten counts. The genes are TRBV4-1 and TRBJ2-7, with D possibly TRBD2 on 5 matching bases. Germline lookup yields CDR1 MGHRA and CDR2 YSYEKL. This CDR3 has 14 amino acids. V lost 2 bases to trimming and J lost 0 bases, with 8 bases between them. CDR3 amino acids: CASSQWRSSYEQYF. The DNA for the CDR3 is TGCGCCAGCAGCCAATGGAGGAGCTCCTACGAGCAGTACTTC.

Note on this clonotype: The junction does not match germline at one end; this may be a read error. The J gene is TRBJ1-5, the V gene TRBV19; TRBD1 matches 10 bases. CDR1 is LNHDA, CDR2 SQIVND, per germline (reference sequence). The CDR3 length is 12 residues. CDR3: CSTGQGLQPQHF. The CDR3 DNA sequence: TGCTCAACGGGACAGGGGCTTCAGCCCCAGCATTTT.

V usage is TRBV11-2 and J usage is TRBJ2-1, with D possibly matching TRBD2 (6 bases). Germline V CDR1 and CDR2: SGHAT, FQNNGV. CDR3 length: 16 residues. Trimming took off 2 bases at V and 5 bases at J, with 16 bases between the two ends. In DNA, the CDR3 is TGTGCCAGCAGCTTAATCTGGCGGGATTCCCACAATGAGCAGTTCTTC. Encoded protein: CASSLIWRDSHNEQFF.

This clonotype has a count of ten or more. The chain combines TRBV5-1 with TRBJ1-6; D gene ambiguous. CDR1 and CDR2 from the germline V gene are SGHRS and YFSETQ. This CDR3 spans 15 amino acids. V lost 1 base and J 5 bases, leaving 10 bases between the germline ends. The CDR3 DNA is TGCGCCAGCAGCTTGTCGACGCCTGATAATTCACCCCTCCACTTT. This translates into CASSLSTPDNSPLHF.

This clonotype was picked up a small number of times. The V gene is TRBV14, the J gene TRBJ2-2; perhaps TRBD2 as D (5 bases). The CDR3 extends over 15 amino acids. Trimming pared 4 bases from V and 4 bases from J, leaving 13 bases between. Germline assignment: CDR1 SGHDN and CDR2 FVKESK. The CDR3 bases are TGTGCCAGCAGCCTCTCTCCGGGGAGCACCGGGGAGCTGTTTTTT. Amino acid sequence: CASSLSPGSTGELFF.

This clonotype was observed a handful of times. J is TRBJ1-4 and V is TRBV20-1; D not certain. Germline CDR1 is DFQATT and CDR2 is SNEGSKA (reference sequence). The CDR3 has 14 amino acids. V was trimmed by 2 bases and J by 8 bases, leaving 15 bases between them. The DNA for the CDR3 is TGCAGTGCTAGAAAGGGCAAGAAGATCGAAAAACTGTTTTTT. Protein product: CSARKGKKIEKLFF.

The sample holds many counts of this clonotype. The chain recombines TRBV29-1 with TRBJ2-7; 8 bases align to TRBD2. The J segment lost 6 bases and the V segment lost 0 bases, leaving 13 bases of the junction unmatched. The CDR3 has 16 amino acids. Looked up from germline, CDR1 is SQVTM and CDR2 is ANQGSEA. DNA of the CDR3: TGCAGCGTTGAAGATCCCGCGGGGGGTCCTAGGGGCGAGCAGTACTTC. Its translation: CSVEDPAGGPRGEQYF.

This clonotype occurred a few times. V usage is TRBV7-9 and J usage is TRBJ2-7, with 10 positions matching TRBD2. V gave up 4 bases and J gave up 0 bases; unmatched junction bases: 9. From germline, CDR1 is SEHNR and CDR2 FQNEAQ (reference sequence). The CDR3 extends over 17 amino acids. Here the CDR3 DNA reads TGTGCCAGCAGCTCCCATCGGACTAGCGGCAGCTCCTACGAGCAGTACTTC. This translates into CASSSHRTSGSSYEQYF.

At least ten counts were recorded for this clonotype. The J gene is TRBJ2-5, the V gene TRBV3-1; 7 positions agree with TRBD1. CDR1 LGHDT and CDR2 YNNKEL come from the germline V gene (reference sequence). With 4 bases clipped from V and 1 base from J, the junction kept 9 bases outside the gene matches. This CDR3 comprises 16 residues. The CDR3 DNA sequence: TGTGCCAGCAGCCCCCTGGGACAGAGACCCCAAGAGACCCAGTACTTC. It is translated as CASSPLGQRPQETQYF.

The V gene is TRBV5-1, the J gene TRBJ2-3; 7 bases fit TRBD2. Germline values: CDR1 SGHRS, CDR2 YFSETQ. V shed 1 base and J 1 base; nucleotides not matched to a gene: 9. This CDR3 is 17 amino acids long. The CDR3 sequence is CASSLLPAGVGTDTQYF. In DNA, the CDR3 is TGCGCCAGCAGCTTGCTTCCGGCGGGAGTCGGCACAGATACGCAGTATTTT.

This clonotype has more than one count but fewer than ten. V is TRBV7-2 and J is TRBJ2-3; the match to TRBD2 covers 7 bases. Germline trimming cut 5 bases from V and 8 bases from J; bases unmatched to any gene: 10. The V gene's germline CDR1 is SGHTA and CDR2 FQGNSA. CDR3 length: 14 residues. DNA for the CDR3: TGTGCCAGCAGCCCTGGGACTATTCGGGGTACGCAGTATTTT. Protein product: CASSPGTIRGTQYF.

Ten or more counts support this clonotype. This rearrangement joins TRBV12-3 or TRBV12-4 to TRBJ1-1, with unresolved D. V was shortened by 3 bases and J by 2 bases, with 10 bases between the two germline ends. The CDR3 has 14 amino acids. The CDR3 nucleotides read TGTGCCAGCAGTTTCACACCGCCAAACACTGAAGCTTTCTTT. Amino acid sequence: CASSFTPPNTEAFF.

The chain has TRBV6-2 or TRBV6-3 and TRBJ2-7; D is perhaps TRBD1 (6 bases). V shed 5 bases and J shed 4 bases, with 12 bases lying between them. The germline gives CDR1 MNHEY, CDR2 SVGEGT. This CDR3 has 13 residues. DNA for the CDR3: TGTGCCAGCAGTGAACAGGGAGAATACGAGCAGTACTTC. It specifies CASSEQGEYEQYF.

In this sample, this clonotype turned up a few times. This chain links TRBV4-1 with TRBJ1-1; D is ambiguous. The CDR3 is made up of 15 amino acids. Germline CDR1 reads MGHRA; CDR2 reads YSYEKL. Trimming stripped 0 bases from V and 4 bases from J, with 12 bases between. The CDR3 reads CASSQETVRTTEAFF. CDR3 bases: TGCGCCAGCAGCCAAGAAACCGTGCGGACCACTGAAGCTTTCTTT.

A few counts support this clonotype. One junction end does not reproduce the germline sequence, and a read error may be involved. The chain employs TRBV12-3 or TRBV12-4 and TRBJ2-7; TRBD1 might be the D (5 bases). This CDR3 has 14 residues. For the CDR3, the DNA is TGTGCCAGCAGCTTAGGGGCAGGGCCCTACGAGCAGTACTTC. It specifies CASSLGAGPYEQYF.

This clonotype was observed a handful of times. The genes are TRBV7-9 and TRBJ2-3; D possibly corresponds to TRBD1 (7 bases). CDR3 length equals 15 residues. Germline lookup yields CDR1 SEHNR and CDR2 FQNEAQ (reference sequence). Between the trimmed V and J ends, which lost 4 bases and 2 bases, there was a span of 13 bases. Here the CDR3 reads CASSSPGGNTDTQYF. DNA of the CDR3: TGTGCCAGCAGCTCCCCAGGGGGGAACACAGATACGCAGTATTTT. The variable domain in full, with the rest retrieved from reference TRBV7-9 and TRBJ2-3, is DTGVSQNPRHKITKRGQNVTFRCDPISEHNRLYWYRQTLGQGPEFLTYFQNEAQLEKSRLLSDRFSAERPKGSFSTLEIQRTEQGDSAMYLCASSSPGGNTDTQYFGPGTRLTVL.

In its sample, this clonotype was seen many times. V usage is TRBV19 and J usage is TRBJ2-6; D unclear. V shed 8 bases and J shed 0 bases, with 11 bases lying between them. Looked up from germline, CDR1 is LNHDA and CDR2 is SQIVND (reference sequence). This CDR3 has 15 residues. CDR3 residues: CASLQPSSGANVLTF. CDR3 DNA sequence: TGTGCCAGTTTGCAACCTAGCTCTGGGGCCAACGTCCTGACTTTC.

The sample holds a few counts of this clonotype. The CDR3 DNA is TGTGCCAGCAGCACCGGGGGGGAGACGCAGTATTTT. It encodes CASSTGGETQYF. The V call is TRBV7-3, the J call TRBJ2-3; 8 nucleotides agree with TRBD2. The CDR3 length is 12 residues. CDR1 and CDR2 from the germline V gene are SGHTA and FQGTGA. Trimming took 5 bases from V and 9 from J; bases not matched to a gene: 4.

This clonotype was seen more than once but under ten times. This chain uses TRBV20-1 with TRBJ2-7; TRBD1 agrees at 9 bases. V dropped 5 bases and J dropped 7; count of bases not matched to a gene: 9. CDR1 is DFQATT, CDR2 SNEGSKA, per germline (reference sequence). The CDR3 consists of 13 residues. The CDR3 DNA sequence: TGCAGTGCTGCCGGGACAGGGTCTAAAGAGCAGTACTTC. Translating gives CSAAGTGSKEQYF.

Here the CDR3 DNA reads TGTGCCAGCAGCCAACTACCGGGACGGAGCTCCTATAATTCACCCCTCCACTTT. It encodes CASSQLPGRSSYNSPLHF. This chain links TRBV14 with TRBJ1-6; D is possibly TRBD1 (5 bases). This CDR3 spans 18 amino acids. Trimming shortened V by 2 bases and J by 0 bases, and 14 bases separated the two germline ends. Germline CDR1 is SGHDN and CDR2 is FVKESK.

The chain is built from TRBV29-1 and TRBJ1-1, with D possibly being TRBD1 (5 bases). From germline, CDR1 is SQVTM and CDR2 ANQGSEA. The CDR3 is 11 amino acids. Trimming took 0 bases from V and 11 from J, leaving 10 bases between them. The CDR3 reads CSVEDPWGAFF. In DNA form, the CDR3 reads TGCAGCGTTGAAGACCCCTGGGGGGCTTTCTTT. Based on the CDR3 plus reference TRBV29-1 and TRBJ1-1, the full variable domain is SAVISQKPSRDICQRGTSLTIQCQVDSQVTMMFWYRQQPGQSLTLIATANQGSEATYESGFVIDKFPISRPNLTFSTLTVSNMSPEDSSIYLCSVEDPWGAFFGQGTRLTVV.